This passage covers 4 T cell receptor beta chains from one sample sequenced in a study of cytomegalovirus exposure and HLA in healthy donors. The primer mix had 60 Vbeta and 13 Jbeta primers. TCRdb's table, derived via immunoSEQ multiplex PCR, lists solely in-frame clones and lacks some. The sample has fewer than 150,000 clones; 66% are singletons. The sequencing sample was made of PBMCs. The origin of the receptors is a human donor in good health.

The chain employs TRBV9 and TRBJ1-2; TRBD1 matches 9 bases. CDR1 and CDR2 (germline): SGDLS, YYNGEE. The CDR3 extends over 16 amino acids. V lost 1 base, J lost 3 bases, and 7 bases stayed unmatched. In DNA form, the CDR3 reads TGTGCCAGCAGCGTAACTATACAGGGGGCTGACTATGGCTACACCTTC. Residues: CASSVTIQGADYGYTF.

The chain joins TRBV5-1 to TRBJ2-1, with D perhaps matching TRBD2 (6 bases). Germline CDR1 SGHRS, CDR2 YFSETQ. V gave up 1 base and J gave up 3 bases, with 11 bases separating them. The CDR3 is made up of 15 amino acids. CDR3: CASSLRGGDYNEQFF. The CDR3 DNA reads as TGCGCCAGCAGCTTGCGGGGAGGAGACTACAATGAGCAGTTCTTC.

The table lists this clone with a few counts. The genes are TRBV27 and TRBJ1-4; maybe TRBD1 (5 bases). Deletions cut 5 bases from V and 0 bases from J, with 22 bases between. Per the germline V gene, CDR1 is MNHEY and CDR2 is SMNVEV (reference sequence). The CDR3 has 19 residues. The CDR3 nucleotides are TGTGCCAGCAGTCTTATTGCCGTGGACCGGGGGGCAACTAATGAAAAACTGTTTTTT. Its translation is CASSLIAVDRGATNEKLFF.

In its sample, this clone was seen a few times. The rearrangement links TRBV6-1 to TRBJ1-3; TRBD1 matches at 7 bases. The germline CDR1 and CDR2 sequences are MNHNS and SASEGT. The CDR3 extends over 14 amino acids. The ends lost 6 bases at V and 1 base at J; junction bases unmatched: 3. For the CDR3, the DNA is TGTGCCAGCAGGCCGACAGGGTCTGGAAACACCATATATTTT. Encoded protein: CASRPTGSGNTIYF.